The 8 T cell receptor beta chains below all came from one sample that was sequenced in a study of vaccination and CD4 T cells after COVID-19. Time point given: late sampling 161 to 241 days after vaccination in a few convalescent patients. The treatment was: roughly ten-day PBMC culture with coronavirus spike peptide pools or control peptides (ViraFEST assay). Sequenced with the Oncomine TCR Beta short-read assay was DNA taken from cultured CD4+ T cells. Each CDR3 protein gets one entry after TCRdb re-called the PCR reads with MiXCR. The sample lists approximately 25,000 distinct CDR3 sequences, 28% occurring once. The antigens of these receptors remain unknown. The sequencing used CD4+ T cells from blood, cultured in vitro, collected about 7 months after SARS-CoV-2 vaccination. Receptors were obtained from a human donor who had recovered from COVID-19.

The genes are TRBV2 and TRBJ2-3; possibly TRBD2 for D (5 bases). Germline V lookup: CDR1 SNHLY, CDR2 FYNNEI. CDR3 length: 13 amino acids. Trimming shortened V by 8 bases and J by 2 bases, and 11 bases separated the two germline ends. DNA for the CDR3: TGTGCCAGCGGAGGCAGGTCCACAGATACGCAGTATTTT. This codes for CASGGRSTDTQYF.

The chain couples TRBV7-9 to TRBJ2-3; D gene ambiguous. The V and J ends lost 2 bases and 0 bases respectively, with 15 bases between them. This CDR3 spans 17 amino acids. Germline V gene sequence: CDR1 SEHNR, CDR2 FQNEAQ (reference sequence). CDR3 bases: TGTGCCAGCAGCTTAAGCGTCGGCCTCGTAAGCACAGATACGCAGTATTTT. It codes for CASSLSVGLVSTDTQYF.

This clonotype came up a few times. The chain uses TRBV20-1 and TRBJ2-1; 10 bases align to TRBD2. Germline values: CDR1 DFQATT, CDR2 SNEGSKA (reference sequence). The CDR3 sequence is 14 residues long. Trimming took 5 bases from V and 4 from J; bases not matched to a gene: 5. In DNA, the CDR3 is TGCAGTGCTCAGAGCGGGAGGGCTTACAATGAGCAGTTCTTC. It yields the protein CSAQSGRAYNEQFF.

The chain combines TRBV20-1 with TRBJ2-3; TRBD2 is a possible D gene (6 bases). The CDR3 runs 16 residues. The germline V and J ends were trimmed by 4 bases and 0 bases, with 17 bases remaining between them. Looked up from germline, CDR1 is DFQATT and CDR2 is SNEGSKA (reference sequence). CDR3 sequence: CSATPLTRGSTDTQYF. Written as DNA, the CDR3 is TGCAGTGCTACACCCCTGACGCGGGGTAGCACAGATACGCAGTATTTT.

The J gene is TRBJ2-3, the V gene TRBV6-5; 14 bases align to TRBD2. J was trimmed by 3 bases and V by 2 bases; bases with no gene match: 4. In germline, CDR1 is MNHEY, CDR2 SVGAGI. The CDR3 length is 17 residues. CDR3 in amino acids: CASSYPGLAGVTDTQYF. CDR3 DNA sequence: TGTGCCAGCAGTTACCCGGGACTAGCGGGAGTGACAGATACGCAGTATTTT.

V usage is TRBV6-1 and J usage is TRBJ2-7; TRBD2 agrees at 9 bases. The CDR3 spans 14 residues. V trimming: 7 bases; J trimming: 2 bases; junction bases outside the gene matches: 6. Germline V lookup: CDR1 MNHNS, CDR2 SASEGT. The CDR3 here is CASTPAGGTYEQYF. CDR3 bases: TGTGCCAGCACCCCAGCGGGGGGAACCTACGAGCAGTACTTC.

The sample holds a few counts of this clonotype. V and J are TRBV6-1 and TRBJ2-7; perhaps TRBD1 as D (5 bases). Germline V gene lookup returns CDR1 MNHNS and CDR2 SASEGT. This CDR3 has 12 amino acids. V was cut by 10 bases and J by 2 bases, with 12 bases left in between. The CDR3 loop reads CATRTPTYEQYF. The CDR3 bases are TGTGCCACTCGGACACCTACCTACGAGCAGTACTTC.

CDR3 protein: CSARDTSRLQFF. CDR3 in DNA: TGCAGTGCTAGAGATACTAGTCGTTTGCAGTTCTTC. The chain links TRBV20-1 to TRBJ2-1; D may be TRBD2 (5 bases). Germline CDR1 is DFQATT and CDR2 is SNEGSKA (reference sequence). V was pared by 0 bases and J by 12 bases, with 12 bases between. The CDR3 is made up of 12 amino acids.